Below are 4 T cell receptor beta chains sequenced from a single sample in a study of shared clonotypes between healthy human individuals. Sequencing used immunoSEQ multiplex PCR; TCRdb keeps in-frame clones, though not all of them. The data show under 350,000 clones, around 87% seen once. The sequenced material came from memory CD8+ T cells sorted from blood. The subset here: CD45RO+ cells pooled with CCR7-negative TemRA cells. These TCRs come from a man aged 18 to 30 in good health.

The rearrangement joins TRBV7-4 to TRBJ1-1; D is possibly TRBD1 (6 bases). CDR3 length: 14 amino acids. The V gene's germline CDR1 is SGHVT and CDR2 SQSDAQ. The ends were cut back, 2 bases at V and 8 bases at J, with 15 bases in the middle. The CDR3 protein is CASSLSLGGEEAFF. The CDR3, as DNA: TGTGCCAGCAGCTTATCTTTAGGGGGGGAAGAAGCTTTCTTT.

The rearrangement joins TRBV13 to TRBJ2-7, with no clear D. Trimming took 0 bases from V and 0 from J, leaving 15 bases between them. In germline, CDR1 is PRHDT, CDR2 FYEKMQ (reference sequence). The length of the CDR3 is 17 residues. The CDR3 spells CASSLGLTGLGSYEQYF. CDR3 in DNA: TGTGCCAGCAGCTTAGGCCTTACGGGTCTAGGCTCCTACGAGCAGTACTTC.

The chain links TRBV13 to TRBJ2-4, with D perhaps given as TRBD1 or TRBD2 (5 bases each). Trimming cost V 4 bases and J 8 bases, with 27 bases left between them. CDR3 length: 18 amino acids. Germline-derived CDR1 and CDR2 are PRHDT and FYEKMQ (reference sequence). CDR3 protein: CASSSEAPGPSHWDIQYF. CDR3 coding DNA: TGTGCCAGCAGCTCCGAGGCCCCGGGACCGTCTCATTGGGACATTCAGTACTTC.

The gene calls are TRBV7-9 and TRBJ1-5; D possibly corresponds to TRBD1 (6 bases). CDR1 is SEHNR and CDR2 is FQNEAQ in the germline V gene (reference sequence). Trimming removed 1 base at V and 4 bases at J, with 11 bases between. The CDR3 sequence is 15 residues long. CDR3 protein: CASSLGRGYNQPQHF. The CDR3 nucleotides read TGTGCCAGCAGCTTAGGCAGGGGCTATAATCAGCCCCAGCATTTT.